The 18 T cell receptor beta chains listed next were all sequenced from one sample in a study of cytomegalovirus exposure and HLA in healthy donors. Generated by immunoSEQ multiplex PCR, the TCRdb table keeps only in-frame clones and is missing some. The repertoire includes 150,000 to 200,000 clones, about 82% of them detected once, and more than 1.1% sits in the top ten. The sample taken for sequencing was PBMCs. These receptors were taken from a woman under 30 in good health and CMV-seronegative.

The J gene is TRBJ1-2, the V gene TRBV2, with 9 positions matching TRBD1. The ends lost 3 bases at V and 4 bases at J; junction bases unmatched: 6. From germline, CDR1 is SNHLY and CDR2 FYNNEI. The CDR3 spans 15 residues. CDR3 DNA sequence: TGTGCCAGCAGTGATGGAGGGACAGGGCGCTATGGCTACACCTTC. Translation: CASSDGGTGRYGYTF.

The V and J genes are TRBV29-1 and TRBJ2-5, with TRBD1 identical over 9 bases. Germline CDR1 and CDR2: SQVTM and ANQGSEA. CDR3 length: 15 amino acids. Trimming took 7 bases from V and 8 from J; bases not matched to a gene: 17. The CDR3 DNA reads TGCAGCGCAAGTGGTTGGACAGGGGATCTCATAACCCAGTACTTC. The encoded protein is CSASGWTGDLITQYF.

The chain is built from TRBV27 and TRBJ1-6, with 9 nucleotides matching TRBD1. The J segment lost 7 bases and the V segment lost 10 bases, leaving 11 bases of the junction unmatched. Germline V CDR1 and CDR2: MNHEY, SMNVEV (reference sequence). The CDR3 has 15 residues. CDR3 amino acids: CATSLGGQGNSPLHF. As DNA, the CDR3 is TGTGCCACTTCCCTCGGGGGACAGGGAAATTCACCCCTCCACTTT.

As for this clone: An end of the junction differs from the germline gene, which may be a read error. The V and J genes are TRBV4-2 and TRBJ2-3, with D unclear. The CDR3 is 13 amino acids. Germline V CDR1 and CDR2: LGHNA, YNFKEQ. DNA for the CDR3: TGTGCCAGCAGCCAAGATCTTGGGCTCATAACGGATTTT. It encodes CASSQDLGLITDF.

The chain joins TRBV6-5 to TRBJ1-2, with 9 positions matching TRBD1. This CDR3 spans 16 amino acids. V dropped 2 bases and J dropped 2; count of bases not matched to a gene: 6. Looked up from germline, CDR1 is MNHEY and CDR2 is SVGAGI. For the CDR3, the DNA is TGTGCCAGCAGTTACCACGGCGGGACAGGGAACTATGGCTACACCTTC. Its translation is CASSYHGGTGNYGYTF.

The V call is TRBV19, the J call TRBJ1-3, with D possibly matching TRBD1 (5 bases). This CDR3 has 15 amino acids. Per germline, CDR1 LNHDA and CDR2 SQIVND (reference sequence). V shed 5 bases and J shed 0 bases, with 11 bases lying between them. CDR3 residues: CASSPTVISGNTIYF. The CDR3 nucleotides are TGTGCCAGTAGTCCGACAGTGATCTCTGGAAACACCATATATTTT.

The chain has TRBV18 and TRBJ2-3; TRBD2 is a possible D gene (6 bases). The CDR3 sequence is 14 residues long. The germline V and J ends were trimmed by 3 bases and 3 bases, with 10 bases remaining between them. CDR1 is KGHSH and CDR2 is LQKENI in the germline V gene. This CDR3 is CASSPRDLTDTQYF. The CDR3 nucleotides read TGTGCCAGCTCACCCCGGGACTTAACAGATACGCAGTATTTT.

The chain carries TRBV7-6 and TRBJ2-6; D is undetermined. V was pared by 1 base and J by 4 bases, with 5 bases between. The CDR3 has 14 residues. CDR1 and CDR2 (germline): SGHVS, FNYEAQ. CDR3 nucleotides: TGTGCCAGCAGCTTAGGGGCCGGGGCCAACGTCCTGACTTTC. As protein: CASSLGAGANVLTF.

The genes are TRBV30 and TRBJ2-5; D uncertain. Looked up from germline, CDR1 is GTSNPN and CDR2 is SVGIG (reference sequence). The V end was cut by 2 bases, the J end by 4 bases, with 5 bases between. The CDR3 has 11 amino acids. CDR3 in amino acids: CAWSPRETQYF. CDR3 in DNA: TGTGCCTGGAGTCCGAGAGAGACCCAGTACTTC.

CDR3 in amino acids: CASSFPGDNEKLFF. In nucleotides, the CDR3 is TGTGCCAGCAGCTTTCCAGGGGATAATGAAAAACTGTTTTTT. This chain links TRBV27 with TRBJ1-4, with TRBD1 as a possible D gene (6 bases). The CDR3 has 14 residues. Germline loops: CDR1 MNHEY, CDR2 SMNVEV (reference sequence). Trimming removed 6 bases at V and 4 bases at J, with 12 bases between.

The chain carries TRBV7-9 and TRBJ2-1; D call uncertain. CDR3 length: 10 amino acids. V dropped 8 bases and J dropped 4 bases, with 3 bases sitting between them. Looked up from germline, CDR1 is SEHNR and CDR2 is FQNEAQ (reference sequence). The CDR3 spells CASSYNEQFF. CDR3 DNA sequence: TGTGCCAGCTCTTACAATGAGCAGTTCTTC.

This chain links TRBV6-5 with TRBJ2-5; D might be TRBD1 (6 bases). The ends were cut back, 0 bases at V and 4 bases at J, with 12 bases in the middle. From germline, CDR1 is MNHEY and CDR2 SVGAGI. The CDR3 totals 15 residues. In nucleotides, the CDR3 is TGTGCCAGCAGTTACTCACAGGGTGGCGGAGAGACCCAGTACTTC. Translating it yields CASSYSQGGGETQYF.

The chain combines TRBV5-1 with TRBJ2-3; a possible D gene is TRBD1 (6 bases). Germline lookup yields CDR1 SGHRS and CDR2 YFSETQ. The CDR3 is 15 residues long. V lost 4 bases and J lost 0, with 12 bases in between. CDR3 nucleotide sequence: TGCGCCAGCAGCCCGGACAGTATTAGCACAGATACGCAGTATTTT. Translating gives CASSPDSISTDTQYF.

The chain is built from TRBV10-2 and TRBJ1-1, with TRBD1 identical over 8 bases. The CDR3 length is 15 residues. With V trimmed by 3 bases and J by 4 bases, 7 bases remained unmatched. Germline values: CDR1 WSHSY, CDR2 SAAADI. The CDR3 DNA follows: TGCGCCAGCAGTGAATCGAGACAGGGGTCCACTGAAGCTTTCTTT. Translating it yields CASSESRQGSTEAFF.

CDR3: CASSPADRTSTDTQYF. The CDR3 DNA is TGTGCCAGTAGTCCGGCGGACAGAACTAGCACAGATACGCAGTATTTT. The chain recombines TRBV19 with TRBJ2-3, with D tentatively TRBD1 (6 bases). V gave up 5 bases and J gave up 0 bases, with 15 bases separating them. Per the germline V gene, CDR1 is LNHDA and CDR2 is SQIVND (reference sequence). There are 16 residues in the CDR3.

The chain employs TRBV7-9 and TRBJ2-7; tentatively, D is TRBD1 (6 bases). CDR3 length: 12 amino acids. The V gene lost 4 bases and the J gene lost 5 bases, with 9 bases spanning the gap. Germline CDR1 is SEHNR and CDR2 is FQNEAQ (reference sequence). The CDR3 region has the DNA TGTGCCAGCAGCTATGGGACAAACGAGCAGTACTTC. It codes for CASSYGTNEQYF.

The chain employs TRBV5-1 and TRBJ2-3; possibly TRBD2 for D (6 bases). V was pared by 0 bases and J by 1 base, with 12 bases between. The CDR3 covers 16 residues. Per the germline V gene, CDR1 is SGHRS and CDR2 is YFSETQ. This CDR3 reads CASSLAAGFGTDTQYF. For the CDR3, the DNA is TGCGCCAGCAGCTTGGCCGCGGGGTTCGGCACAGATACGCAGTATTTT.

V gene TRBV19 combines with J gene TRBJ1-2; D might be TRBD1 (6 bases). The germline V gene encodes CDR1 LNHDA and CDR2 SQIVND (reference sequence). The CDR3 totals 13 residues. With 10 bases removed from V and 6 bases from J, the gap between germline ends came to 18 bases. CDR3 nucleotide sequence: TGTGCCATATTCGACAGGAGGAAAGATGGCTACACCTTC. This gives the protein CAIFDRRKDGYTF.